Shown below are 19 T cell receptor beta chains from a single sample sequenced in a study of T cells in narcolepsy. The table came from immunoSEQ multiplex PCR; TCRdb's copy has only in-frame clones and leaves some out. The sample holds more than 20,000 clones, 90% to 95% seen once. The sequenced sample was CD45RA- memory CD4+ T cells from PBMCs. These receptors were obtained from a human donor with narcolepsy.

The chain is built from TRBV7-6 and TRBJ2-7; possibly TRBD2 for D (5 bases). Germline V lookup: CDR1 SGHVS, CDR2 FNYEAQ. The CDR3 runs to 16 residues. The ends were cut back, 3 bases at V and 3 bases at J, with 18 bases in the middle. The CDR3 protein is CASSLSIAPDYYEQYF. The CDR3 nucleotides are TGTGCCAGCAGCTTGTCGATAGCGCCAGACTACTACGAGCAGTACTTC.

This clone appeared a single time. The V gene is TRBV5-1, the J gene TRBJ1-1; 7 nucleotides align to TRBD1. Germline assignment: CDR1 SGHRS and CDR2 YFSETQ. The J segment lost 4 bases and the V segment lost 2 bases, leaving 11 bases of the junction unmatched. This CDR3 contains 16 residues. DNA for the CDR3: TGCGCCAGCAGCTTAGCCCAGGGGGGCGGCCGCACTGAAGCTTTCTTT. It translates to CASSLAQGGGRTEAFF.

This chain uses TRBV30 with TRBJ1-5, with 9 bases identical to TRBD1. CDR1 is GTSNPN, CDR2 SVGIG, per germline (reference sequence). This CDR3 has 15 residues. V trimming: 3 bases; J trimming: 5 bases; junction bases outside the gene matches: 8. CDR3 sequence reads: CAWRPTGGRDQPQHF. The CDR3 coding sequence is TGTGCCTGGAGACCAACAGGGGGCAGGGATCAGCCCCAGCATTTT.

This chain uses TRBV5-1 with TRBJ1-1; 7 bases align to TRBD1. Losses at the gene ends were 2 bases for V and 12 bases for J; bases not matched to a gene: 10. Germline CDR1 and CDR2: SGHRS and YFSETQ. The CDR3 contains 13 residues. The CDR3 coding sequence is TGCGCCAGCAGCTTAAGCCCCAGGGACAGACCTTTCTTT. The encoded protein is CASSLSPRDRPFF.

The chain recombines TRBV30 with TRBJ2-1, with TRBD2 identical over 10 bases. The CDR3 contains 16 residues. V gave up 3 bases and J gave up 4 bases; unmatched junction bases: 9. CDR1 and CDR2 from the germline V gene are GTSNPN and SVGIG (reference sequence). CDR3 nucleotides: TGTGCCTGGAGAGAATGGACTAGCGGCTGGTACAATGAGCAGTTCTTC. Amino acids: CAWREWTSGWYNEQFF.

This clone was found once. This chain links TRBV4-1 with TRBJ2-1; either TRBD1 or TRBD2 may supply D (5 bases each). Trimming left V 5 bases short and J 8 bases short, with 16 bases between. Germline V gene data show CDR1 as MGHRA and CDR2 as YSYEKL. There are 14 residues in the CDR3. The CDR3 region is CASSALRGYDEQFF. The DNA of the CDR3 is TGCGCCAGCAGCGCCTTGAGGGGCTATGATGAGCAGTTCTTC.

The chain couples TRBV6-1 to TRBJ2-7; TRBD1 might be the D (6 bases). The CDR3 covers 12 residues. V dropped 5 bases and J dropped 3 bases, with 8 bases sitting between them. CDR1 is MNHNS, CDR2 SASEGT, per germline. DNA for the CDR3: TGTGCCAGCAGTCCACAGGGCTACGAGCAGTACTTC. Its translation: CASSPQGYEQYF.

The V and J genes are TRBV6-5 and TRBJ1-2; D gene uncertain. The V gene's germline CDR1 is MNHEY and CDR2 SVGAGI. V was shortened by 7 bases and J by 5 bases, with 20 bases between the two germline ends. This CDR3 has 15 amino acids. CDR3 in DNA: TGTGCCAGCAATATGGCATCAAACATGGGATATGGCTACACCTTC. Translating it yields CASNMASNMGYGYTF.

The chain is built from TRBV6-4 and TRBJ2-2, with 12 bases that match TRBD2. The germline V gene has CDR1 MRHNA and CDR2 SNTAGT. The CDR3 length is 14 residues. V shed 6 bases, J shed 6 bases, and the junction held 2 bases outside the gene matches. CDR3 nucleotide sequence: TGTGCCAGCAGCGCTAGCGGGAGGGCCGGGGAGCTGTTTTTT. Protein product: CASSASGRAGELFF.

The V and J genes are TRBV7-8 and TRBJ2-1; possibly TRBD2 for D (6 bases). V gave up 1 base and J gave up 3 bases, with 10 bases separating them. This CDR3 region has 15 residues. Per germline, CDR1 SGHVS and CDR2 FQNEAQ. CDR3 sequence reads: CASSLDQAGYNEQFF. The CDR3 DNA follows: TGTGCCAGCAGCTTAGATCAAGCGGGCTACAATGAGCAGTTCTTC.

The chain uses TRBV18 and TRBJ1-3; D ambiguous. The CDR3 is made up of 15 amino acids. The V gene lost 2 bases and the J gene lost 0 bases, with 8 bases spanning the gap. The V gene's germline CDR1 is KGHSH and CDR2 LQKENI. Written as DNA, the CDR3 is TGTGCCAGCTCACCAGGATCTAACTCTGGAAACACCATATATTTT. This gives the protein CASSPGSNSGNTIYF.

The chain is built from TRBV18 and TRBJ1-1; possible D gene TRBD1, 5 bases. Germline CDR1 reads KGHSH; CDR2 reads LQKENI. Trimming took off 2 bases at V and 4 bases at J, with 14 bases between the two ends. The CDR3 runs to 15 residues. The CDR3 protein is CASSPAGVAGTEAFF. The DNA for the CDR3 is TGTGCCAGCTCACCAGCGGGGGTGGCGGGCACTGAAGCTTTCTTT.

The DNA for the CDR3 is TGCGCCAGCAACAGGGTAGAGAACGGGGAGCTGTTTTTT. It specifies CASNRVENGELFF. The genes are TRBV5-1 and TRBJ2-2; D is possibly TRBD1 (6 bases). Trimming pared 6 bases from V and 7 bases from J, leaving 13 bases between. The CDR3 is 13 amino acids. Germline V gene lookup returns CDR1 SGHRS and CDR2 YFSETQ.

The chain couples TRBV2 to TRBJ2-4; D ambiguous. CDR3 size: 14 residues. V lost 0 bases to trimming and J lost 2 bases, with 5 bases between them. CDR1 is SNHLY, CDR2 FYNNEI, per germline. The CDR3 DNA sequence: TGTGCCAGCAGTGAAGCAGGGTCCAAAAACATTCAGTACTTC. Translation gives CASSEAGSKNIQYF.

This clone was counted a single time. The rearrangement uses TRBV6-5 and TRBJ2-1, with 13 bases lining up with TRBD2. This CDR3 contains 15 residues. From germline, CDR1 is MNHEY and CDR2 SVGAGI. Trimming at V came to 4 bases and at J to 8 bases, leaving 5 bases not matched to a gene. In DNA, the CDR3 is TGTGCCAGCAGTTGGACTAGCGGGAGAAGGGATGAGCAGTTCTTC. Translation gives CASSWTSGRRDEQFF.

The chain links TRBV27 to TRBJ2-1; D is undetermined. CDR3 length equals 16 residues. Deletions cut 0 bases from V and 0 bases from J, with 9 bases between. The germline V gene encodes CDR1 MNHEY and CDR2 SMNVEV (reference sequence). CDR3: CASSLSRSVSYNEQFF. The CDR3 DNA sequence: TGTGCCAGCAGTTTATCGAGGTCTGTCTCCTACAATGAGCAGTTCTTC.

CDR3 bases: TGTGCCAGCAGTAGAAACACTGAAGCTTTCTTT. Encoded protein: CASSRNTEAFF. This chain links TRBV25-1 with TRBJ1-1, with D unclear. V gave up 5 bases and J gave up 2 bases, with 3 bases separating them. The length of the CDR3 is 11 residues. Germline V gene lookup returns CDR1 MGHDK and CDR2 SYGVNS.

This clone came up a few times. The rearrangement joins TRBV15 to TRBJ2-7; D possibly corresponds to TRBD2 (5 bases). V dropped 4 bases and J dropped 5 bases, with 18 bases sitting between them. The CDR3 consists of 15 residues. Per the germline V gene, CDR1 is LNHNV and CDR2 is YYDKDF (reference sequence). CDR3 loop: CATSTSHRLRDEQYF. CDR3 bases: TGTGCCACCAGCACCTCACACCGGTTGAGGGACGAGCAGTACTTC.

CDR3 in amino acids: CARSWRCRRVRTYEQYF. The CDR3 coding sequence is TGTGCCAGAAGCTGGCGCTGCAGGAGGGTCAGGACCTACGAGCAGTACTTC. The gene calls are TRBV5-3 and TRBJ2-7; maybe TRBD2 (6 bases). TRBV5-3 is recorded as an ORF, its role being uncertain. This CDR3 has 17 residues. Deletions cut 3 bases from V and 2 bases from J, with 21 bases between.